This passage covers 13 T cell receptor beta chains from one sample sequenced in a study of blood T cell repertoires in COVID-19. TCRdb's table, derived via immunoSEQ multiplex PCR, lists solely in-frame clones and lacks some. The sample holds roughly 300,000 clones, 70% to 90% seen once. Sequenced sample: PBMCs or T cells enriched from blood (not recorded which). Receptors were obtained from a woman under 40 who had recovered from COVID-19.

V usage is TRBV5-1 and J usage is TRBJ1-3; D unclear. Trimming took off 0 bases at V and 3 bases at J, with 10 bases between the two ends. Per the germline V gene, CDR1 is SGHRS and CDR2 is YFSETQ. The CDR3 sequence is 15 residues long. In DNA, the CDR3 is TGCGCCAGCAGCTTGGCGGGTGCAGATGGAAACACCATATATTTT. It is translated as CASSLAGADGNTIYF.

The chain recombines TRBV29-1 with TRBJ1-1; 10 nucleotides agree with TRBD1. From germline, CDR1 is SQVTM and CDR2 ANQGSEA. The CDR3 has 12 residues. With 5 bases clipped from V and 10 bases from J, the junction kept 7 bases outside the gene matches. This chain's CDR3 is CSVRPGQGRAFF. The CDR3 DNA follows: TGCAGCGTTCGACCGGGACAGGGGAGAGCTTTCTTT.

The V and J genes are TRBV4-1 and TRBJ2-2, with a tentative D call TRBD2 (6 bases). V was shortened by 0 bases and J by 4 bases, with 15 bases between the two germline ends. Germline CDR1 is MGHRA and CDR2 is YSYEKL. The CDR3 runs 17 residues. Written as DNA, the CDR3 is TGCGCCAGCAGCCAAGATGGAGGGTTGGGTCGCACCGGGGAGCTGTTTTTT. This codes for CASSQDGGLGRTGELFF.

Ten or more counts support this clone. This rearrangement joins TRBV5-4 to TRBJ1-2; D is unclear. From germline, CDR1 is SGHNT and CDR2 YYREEE (reference sequence). The CDR3 covers 13 residues. Trimming pared 0 bases from V and 5 bases from J, leaving 8 bases between. The CDR3 DNA is TGTGCCAGCAGCTTGGCGGAGGGATATGGCTACACCTTC. The encoded protein is CASSLAEGYGYTF.

This clone showed up just once. The chain carries TRBV23-1 and TRBJ2-1; 11 bases fit TRBD1. TRBV23-1 is flagged as an ORF with uncertain function. V lost 2 bases, J lost 5 bases, and 2 bases stayed unmatched. The CDR3 is 15 amino acids. The CDR3 nucleotides read TGCGCCAGCAGTCAAAGGGACAGGGGGAACAATGAGCAGTTCTTC. This codes for CASSQRDRGNNEQFF.

CDR3: CASSEIGGKFETQYF. Here the CDR3 DNA reads TGTGCCAGCAGTGAAATTGGGGGGAAGTTCGAGACCCAGTACTTC. This chain links TRBV2 with TRBJ2-5; a weak D match, TRBD2 (6 bases). The CDR3 consists of 15 residues. V dropped 2 bases and J dropped 5 bases, with 15 bases sitting between them. The V gene's germline CDR1 is SNHLY and CDR2 FYNNEI.

The chain is built from TRBV19 and TRBJ1-5; D remains unclear. Germline V gene lookup returns CDR1 LNHDA and CDR2 SQIVND (reference sequence). V shed 9 bases and J shed 4 bases, with 22 bases lying between them. CDR3 length equals 16 residues. DNA for the CDR3: TGTGCCAGCATGCAGTCAGGACTCGGACGGAATCAGCCCCAGCATTTT. Translating gives CASMQSGLGRNQPQHF. Using reference TRBV19 and TRBJ1-5 for the parts outside the CDR3, the full variable domain is DGGITQSPKYLFRKEGQNVTLSCEQNLNHDAMYWYRQDPGQGLRLIYYSQIVNDFQKGDIAEGYSVSREKKESFPLTVTSAQKNPTAFYLCASMQSGLGRNQPQHFGDGTRLSIL.

The chain employs TRBV4-3 and TRBJ2-3, with a weak D call TRBD2 (6 bases). The V gene lost 3 bases and the J gene lost 0 bases, with 19 bases spanning the gap. Germline CDR1 reads LGHNA; CDR2 reads YSLEER. The CDR3 spans 18 residues. The CDR3 coding sequence is TGCGCCAGCAGCCACCTACCGACGGGTCGGGGGAGCACAGATACGCAGTATTTT. It codes for CASSHLPTGRGSTDTQYF.

This sequence joins TRBV4-2 and TRBJ2-7; 7 bases match TRBD1. The CDR3 contains 15 residues. V gave up 4 bases and J gave up 1 base; unmatched junction bases: 7. From germline, CDR1 is LGHNA and CDR2 YNFKEQ. The CDR3 loop reads CASSLRDSFSYEQYF. CDR3 sequence (DNA): TGTGCCAGCAGCCTCCGGGACAGCTTTTCCTACGAGCAGTACTTC.

The V call is TRBV9, the J call TRBJ1-2; D remains ambiguous. V lost 4 bases, J lost 7 bases, and 14 bases lay in between. From germline, CDR1 is SGDLS and CDR2 YYNGEE. The CDR3 has 13 residues. The CDR3 protein is CASSQSPEGGYTF. In DNA form, the CDR3 reads TGTGCCAGCAGCCAGTCCCCCGAGGGTGGCTACACCTTC.

This chain links TRBV7-7 with TRBJ1-4, with D maybe TRBD1 (5 bases). V lost 2 bases and J lost 5, with 6 bases in between. The CDR3 is 13 residues long. Germline CDR1 is SSHAT and CDR2 is FNYEAQ (reference sequence). The CDR3 DNA reads TGTGCCAGCAGCTTAAACAGGAATGAAAAACTGTTTTTT. The encoded protein is CASSLNRNEKLFF. Full variable domain (missing parts from reference TRBV7-7 and TRBJ1-4): GAGVSQSPRYKVTKRGQDVTLRCDPISSHATLYWYQQALGQGPEFLTYFNYEAQPDKSGLPSDRFSAERPEGSISTLTIQRTEQRDSAMYRCASSLNRNEKLFFGSGTQLSVL.

This chain joins TRBV5-1 and TRBJ2-1; D remains unclear. There are 15 residues in the CDR3. The V gene lost 2 bases and the J gene lost 2 bases, with 11 bases spanning the gap. Germline V gene data show CDR1 as SGHRS and CDR2 as YFSETQ. The CDR3 reads CASSLVSQAYNEQFF. The CDR3 nucleotides read TGCGCCAGCAGCTTAGTGAGCCAGGCCTACAATGAGCAGTTCTTC.

The chain carries TRBV12-5 and TRBJ2-1, with TRBD1 as a possible D gene (5 bases). This CDR3 contains 12 residues. CDR1 is LGHNT, CDR2 FRNRAP, per germline. The ends were cut back, 3 bases at V and 8 bases at J, with 8 bases in the middle. The CDR3 DNA follows: TGTGCTAGTGGTTTATGGGGCGATGAGCAGTTCTTC. Translated: CASGLWGDEQFF.